This TCR beta chain was obtained from a study of blood T cell repertoires in COVID-19. Profiled with immunoSEQ multiplex PCR; TCRdb holds only in-frame clones, not every one. The data contain some 200,000 clones, around 81% of them seen just once; the ten biggest clones take up roughly 6%. The germline V gene encodes CDR1 SGDLS and CDR2 YYNGEE. V gave up 7 bases and J gave up 6 bases; unmatched junction bases: 7. This CDR3 is built from 13 residues. The sequence was obtained from an older woman with acute or convalescent COVID-19. The chain has TRBV9 and TRBJ1-5, with 7 bases identical to TRBD1. Sequencing input: peripheral blood. CDR3 bases: TGTGCCAGCTCCACGACAGGGCGTCAGCCCCAGCATTTT. Translated: CASSTTGRQPQHF.